This T cell receptor (beta chain) came from a study of early T cells in non-severe SARS-CoV-2 infection. Study-wide background: Sequenced bulk RNA came from whole blood that was unsorted, and chains were unpaired. The study, taken as a whole, reports: CD4 and private specificities were missed by VDJdb matching, which favored anti-spike CD8 responses.

In this sample, this clonotype turned up many times. Its antigen is undetermined. Trimming at V came to 2 bases and at J to 4 bases, leaving 5 bases not matched to a gene. This CDR3 has 16 amino acids. Germline-derived CDR1 and CDR2 are SGHNT and YYREEE (reference sequence). Unique molecular identifiers were affixed to single, distinct cDNA molecules. TCRdb recomputed calls from the 5' RACE reads with MiXCR, one row per CDR3 protein. Of tens of thousands of distinct CDR3 sequences in the sample, under 15% were seen once. Sequenced: whole blood. The chain recombines TRBV5-4 with TRBJ2-3; the match to TRBD2 covers 12 bases. The source is an adult who was a healthcare worker with PCR-confirmed SARS-CoV-2 infection or an uninfected control (not recorded which). The CDR3 protein is CASSFRLAGVSDTQYF. The CDR3 coding sequence is TGTGCCAGCAGCTTCCGACTAGCGGGGGTTTCAGATACGCAGTATTTT.